Below are 17 T cell receptor beta chains sequenced from a single sample in a study of blood T cells in healthy people across ages. PCR was performed a second time for 7 to 11 cycles using a sample-barcoded 5' primer and a J-beta primer mix. TCRdb used MiXCR to reprocess the 5' RACE reads, holding one entry per CDR3 protein. The sample lists 910,000 or so distinct CDR3 sequences; roughly 51% were seen once. The sequencing input was blood. All receptors derive from a woman aged 60-75 years in good health.

DNA for the CDR3: TGTGCCACCAGCAGAGCCAGACAGTACAATGAGCAGTTCTTC. Residues: CATSRARQYNEQFF. This chain uses TRBV15 with TRBJ2-1; D is possibly TRBD1 (5 bases). The V end lost 1 base, the J end lost 4 bases, and 8 bases lay between the germline ends. The CDR3 totals 14 residues. Germline V gene sequence: CDR1 LNHNV, CDR2 YYDKDF (reference sequence). The full variable domain, with the rest looked up from reference TRBV15 and TRBJ2-1, is DAMVIQNPRYQVTQFGKPVTLSCSQTLNHNVMYWYQQKSSQAPKLLFHYYDKDFNNEADTPDNFQSRRPNTSFCFLDIRSPGLGDTAMYLCATSRARQYNEQFFGPGTRLTVL.

The gene calls are TRBV2 and TRBJ2-1; D remains unclear. V was cut by 6 bases and J by 8 bases, with 11 bases left in between. The CDR3 spans 12 residues. Germline V CDR1 and CDR2: SNHLY, FYNNEI. CDR3 region: CASSGLVYEQFF. The CDR3 nucleotides are TGTGCCAGCAGCGGGTTGGTCTATGAGCAGTTCTTC.

This chain connects TRBV20-1 to TRBJ2-4; D perhaps matches TRBD2 (5 bases). The assigned J gene may be wrong: the sequence end matches TRBJ2-7 better. Germline values: CDR1 DFQATT, CDR2 SNEGSKA (reference sequence). This CDR3 comprises 13 residues. The CDR3 region is CSARRSGTYEQYF. CDR3 in DNA: TGCAGTGCTAGGAGGAGCGGTACCTACGAGCAGTACTTC.

This CDR3 is CASSFTSLGETQYF. CDR3 sequence (DNA): TGTGCCAGCAGTTTCACTAGCTTGGGCGAGACCCAGTACTTC. This chain uses TRBV12-3 or TRBV12-4 with TRBJ2-5, with a weak D call TRBD2 (6 bases). The CDR3 is 14 residues long. V was pared by 3 bases and J by 5 bases, with 13 bases between.

This clonotype was detected only a few times. This sequence joins TRBV4-3 and TRBJ2-3; 8 bases map to TRBD2. The CDR3 totals 16 residues. Germline V lookup: CDR1 LGHNA, CDR2 YSLEER. J was trimmed by 2 bases and V by 1 base; bases with no gene match: 5. CDR3 sequence (DNA): TGCGCCAGCAGCCAAGCTAGCGGGCGGCCCACAGATACGCAGTATTTT. It codes for CASSQASGRPTDTQYF.

This chain joins TRBV20-1 and TRBJ2-5, with D unclear. Matching the DNA end better, TRBJ2-7 makes the J call doubtful. Per germline, CDR1 DFQATT and CDR2 SNEGSKA (reference sequence). This CDR3 contains 11 residues. The CDR3 is CSAPDIYEQYF. The CDR3 DNA is TGCAGTGCCCCTGACATCTACGAGCAGTACTTC.

This clonotype appeared a few times. This rearrangement joins TRBV18 to TRBJ2-4, with 13 bases that match TRBD2. The J call may be in error: the DNA end matches TRBJ2-7 better. Germline V gives CDR1 KGHSH, CDR2 LQKENI. CDR3 length equals 14 residues. CDR3 region: CASSPTSGRGEQYF. The CDR3 DNA follows: TGTGCCAGCTCACCTACTAGCGGGAGGGGCGAGCAGTACTTC.

CDR3 DNA: TGCGCCAGCAGCTTAGGGGGTCCCAAAGAAAGAAAAGAGACCCAGTACTTC. It specifies CASSLGGPKERKETQYF. The gene calls are TRBV5-1 and TRBJ2-5, with TRBD1 as a possible D gene (6 bases). Trimming removed 2 bases at V and 3 bases at J, with 20 bases between. This CDR3 has 17 amino acids. Germline loops: CDR1 SGHRS, CDR2 YFSETQ. Full variable domain (rest looked up from reference TRBV5-1 and TRBJ2-5): KAGVTQTPRYLIKTRGQQVTLSCSPISGHRSVSWYQQTPGQGLQFLFEYFSETQRNKGNFPGRFSGRQFSNSRSEMNVSTLELGDSALYLCASSLGGPKERKETQYFGPGTRLLVL.

The chain couples TRBV7-9 to TRBJ2-1, with 8 bases aligning to TRBD1. The DNA end favors TRBJ2-7, so the J call may be wrong. Germline values: CDR1 SEHNR, CDR2 FQNEAQ (reference sequence). The CDR3 has 15 amino acids. CDR3 bases: TGTGCCAGCAGCTTCGACAGGGGCTCCTACAATGAGCAGTACTTC. Translation gives CASSFDRGSYNEQYF.

The chain's CDR3 is CSVGRLAGENIQYF. In nucleotides, the CDR3 is TGCAGCGTTGGCAGACTAGCGGGAGAGAACATTCAGTACTTC. The rearrangement joins TRBV29-1 to TRBJ2-4; 12 nucleotides align to TRBD2. The CDR3 length is 14 residues. V trimming: 4 bases; J trimming: 7 bases; junction bases outside the gene matches: 5. CDR1 and CDR2 (germline): SQVTM, ANQGSEA.

This clonotype was counted between two and nine times. The gene calls are TRBV21-1 and TRBJ2-3. TRBV21-1 is noted as a pseudogene. The CDR3 contains 15 residues. The CDR3 region has the DNA TGTGCCAGCAGCAGCCACACAGAGGGCACAGATACGCAGTATTTT. Translating gives CASSSHTEGTDTQYF.

The J gene is TRBJ1-5, the V gene TRBV12-3 or TRBV12-4; D ambiguous. The ends were cut back, 6 bases at V and 6 bases at J, with 9 bases in the middle. The CDR3 has 12 amino acids. The CDR3 is CASSPNIQPQHF. The DNA for the CDR3 is TGTGCCAGCAGCCCGAATATTCAGCCCCAGCATTTT.

This clonotype was observed a few times. The rearrangement links TRBV20-1 to TRBJ2-7; D is possibly TRBD1 (6 bases). V was trimmed by 6 bases and J by 2 bases, leaving 14 bases between them. This CDR3 comprises 13 residues. Per the germline V gene, CDR1 is DFQATT and CDR2 is SNEGSKA (reference sequence). In DNA, the CDR3 is TGCAGTGCCGCCCGCAGGGGAACCTACGAGCAGTACTTC. Its translation is CSAARRGTYEQYF.

This clonotype was seen a handful of times. The chain links TRBV13 to TRBJ2-5; D possibly corresponds to TRBD1 (6 bases). Judging by the DNA end, TRBJ2-7 fits better; the J call may be wrong. Germline assignment: CDR1 PRHDT and CDR2 FYEKMQ (reference sequence). The CDR3 spans 15 residues. The CDR3 DNA is TGTGCCAGCAGCCCCCCTTGGGGGCGCATCCACGAGCAGTACTTC. As protein: CASSPPWGRIHEQYF.

This clonotype was seen many times. The chain carries TRBV6-2 or TRBV6-3 and TRBJ2-7, with 13 bases that match TRBD2. The germline CDR1 and CDR2 sequences are MNHEY and SVGEGT. CDR3 size: 16 residues. Germline trimming cut 6 bases from V and 3 bases from J; bases unmatched to any gene: 8. The CDR3 bases are TGTGCCAGCAGCACCCGTACTAGCGGGAGGGACTACGAGCAGTACTTC. This encodes CASSTRTSGRDYEQYF.

Written as DNA, the CDR3 is TGCGCCAGCAGCTTTTTCAGCGGGAGACCCAAGGAGCAGTTCTTC. It yields the protein CASSFFSGRPKEQFF. The rearrangement links TRBV5-1 to TRBJ2-1, with 8 bases lining up with TRBD2. The CDR3 contains 15 residues. The germline gives CDR1 SGHRS, CDR2 YFSETQ. V shed 2 bases, J shed 10 bases, and the junction held 11 bases outside the gene matches.

The chain has TRBV20-1 and TRBJ2-4; 11 nucleotides match TRBD2. The DNA end is more similar to TRBJ2-7, so the J call may be wrong. The CDR3 extends over 15 amino acids. Germline CDR1 DFQATT, CDR2 SNEGSKA (reference sequence). The CDR3 is CSARDVTSGTNEQYF. The CDR3 DNA sequence: TGCAGTGCTAGAGATGTGACTAGCGGGACGAACGAGCAGTACTTC.